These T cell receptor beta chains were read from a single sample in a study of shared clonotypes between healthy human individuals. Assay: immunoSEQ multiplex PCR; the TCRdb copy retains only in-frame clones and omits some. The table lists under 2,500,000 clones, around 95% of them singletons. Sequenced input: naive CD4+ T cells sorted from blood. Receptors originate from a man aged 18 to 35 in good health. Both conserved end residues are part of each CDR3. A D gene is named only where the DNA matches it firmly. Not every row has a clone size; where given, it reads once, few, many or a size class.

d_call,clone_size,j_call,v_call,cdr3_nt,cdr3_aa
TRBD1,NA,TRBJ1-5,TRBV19,TGTGCCAGTAGTCCAGGACAGGGTAGCAATCAGCCCCAGCATTTT,CASSPGQGSNQPQHF
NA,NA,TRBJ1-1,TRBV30,TGTGCCTGGAGTTCCGAGCCTGAAGCTTTCTTT,CAWSSEPEAFF
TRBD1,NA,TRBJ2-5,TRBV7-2,TGTGCCAGCAGCTACTTAAGGACAGGGGAGGCGATAGAGACCCAGTACTTC,CASSYLRTGEAIETQYF
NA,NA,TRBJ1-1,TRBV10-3,TGTGCCATCAGCTGGGACGGGAACACTGAAGCTTTCTTT,CAISWDGNTEAFF
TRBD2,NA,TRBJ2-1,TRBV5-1,TGCGCCAGCAGCTCGGGGACTACCTCTTACAATGAGCAGTTCTTC,CASSSGTTSYNEQFF
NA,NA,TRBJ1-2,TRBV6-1,TGTGCCAGCAGTGAACAGGGTATCTATGGCTACACCTTC,CASSEQGIYGYTF
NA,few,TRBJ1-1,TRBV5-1,TGCGCCAGCAGCTTGGAGGGGAGCACTGAAGCTTTCTTT,CASSLEGSTEAFF
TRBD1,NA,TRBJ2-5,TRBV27,TGTGCCAGCAGCAACAGGGGGCTAGAGACCCAGTACTTC,CASSNRGLETQYF
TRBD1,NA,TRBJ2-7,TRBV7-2,TGTGCCAGCAGCCCCTACCTGACAGGGGGCTGGTCTATCGAGCAGTACTTC,CASSPYLTGGWSIEQYF
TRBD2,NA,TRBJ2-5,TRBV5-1,TGCGCCAGCAGGACGCCTAGCGGGGGGGCCCGGGAGACCCAGTACTTC,CASRTPSGGARETQYF
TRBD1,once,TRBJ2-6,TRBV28,TGTGCCAGTATCGGGCAGGGGGCCCCTGGGGCCAACGTCCTGACTTTC,CASIGQGAPGANVLTF
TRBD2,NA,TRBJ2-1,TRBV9,TGTGCCAGCAGCGTAGAAACGGGACTACCGAACAATGAGCAGTTCTTC,CASSVETGLPNNEQFF
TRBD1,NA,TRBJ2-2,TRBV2,TGTGCCAGCAGTGGGACAGGGGCGAACACCGGGGAGCTGTTTTTT,CASSGTGANTGELFF
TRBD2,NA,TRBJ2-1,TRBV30,TGTGCCTGGAGTGTACTGGGGACTATCTACAATGAGCAGTTCTTC,CAWSVLGTIYNEQFF
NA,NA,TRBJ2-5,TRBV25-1,TGTGCCAGCAGTGTCCAGGGGGGAGAGGAGACCCAGTACTTC,CASSVQGGEETQYF
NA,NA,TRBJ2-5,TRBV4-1,TGCGCCAGCAGCCAAGACTCCGGACTCCTGTACTTC,CASSQDSGLLYF
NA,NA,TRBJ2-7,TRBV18,TGTGCCAGCTCAAATCTCGGCTCCTACGAGCAGTACTTC,CASSNLGSYEQYF
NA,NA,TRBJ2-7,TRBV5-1,TGCGCCAGCAGCTTTACTGGTCACCCTTGGGGCGAGCAGTACTTC,CASSFTGHPWGEQYF
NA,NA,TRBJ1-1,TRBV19,TGTGCCAGCCGGAACTACAAGAACACTGAAGCTTTCTTT,CASRNYKNTEAFF
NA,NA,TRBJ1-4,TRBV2,TGTGCCAGCAGTCTTCACGAAAAACTGTTTTTT,CASSLHEKLFF
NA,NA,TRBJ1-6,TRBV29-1,TGCAGCGCCCAAGGGGGAGCTGGTTCACCCCTCCACTTT,CSAQGGAGSPLHF
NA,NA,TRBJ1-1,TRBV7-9,TGTGCCAGCAGCTTTAGTCAGGGCAACACTGAAGCTTTCTTT,CASSFSQGNTEAFF
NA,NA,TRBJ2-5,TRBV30,TGTGCCTGGAGTGTGAGTAGCAAAGAGACCCAGTACTTC,CAWSVSSKETQYF
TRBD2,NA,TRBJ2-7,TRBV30,TGTGCCTGGAGTGAAGTGGGAGGGCCCTACGAGCAGTACTTC,CAWSEVGGPYEQYF
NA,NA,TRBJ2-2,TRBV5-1,TGCGCCAGCAGCTTGCCGTGGGCGAACACCGGGGAGCTGTTTTTT,CASSLPWANTGELFF
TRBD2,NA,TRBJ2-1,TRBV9,TGTGCCAGCAGCCAGGGGCTAGCGGGAGTTTACAATGAGCAGTTCTTC,CASSQGLAGVYNEQFF
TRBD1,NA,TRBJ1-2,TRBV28,TGTGCCAGCAGTACCCTCGGACAGGGGTTCAGCTACACCTTC,CASSTLGQGFSYTF
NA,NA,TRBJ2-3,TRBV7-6,TGTGCCAGCAGCTTATACCAGTCCACAGATACGCAGTATTTT,CASSLYQSTDTQYF
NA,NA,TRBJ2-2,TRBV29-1,TGCAGCGTTGCCCCAGGGGCAAACACCGGGGAGCTGTTTTTT,CSVAPGANTGELFF
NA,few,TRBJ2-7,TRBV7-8,TGTGCCAGCAGCACCGGGGGGCTAATTTCCTACGAGCAGTACTTC,CASSTGGLISYEQYF
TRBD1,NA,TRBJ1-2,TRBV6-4,TGTGCCAGCAGTGACTCCCCCTCCGGGACAGCCCTCGGTGGCTACACCTTC,CASSDSPSGTALGGYTF
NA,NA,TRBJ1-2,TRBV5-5,TGTGCCAGCAGCTCCCAGGGTAACTATGGCTACACCTTC,CASSSQGNYGYTF
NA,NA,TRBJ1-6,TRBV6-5,TGTGCCAGCAGTTACATAGCTCTGGATAATTCACCCCTCCACTTT,CASSYIALDNSPLHF
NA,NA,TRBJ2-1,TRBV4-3,TGCGCCAGCAGCCAAGAGAGCGGCTCCTACAATGAGCAGTTCTTC,CASSQESGSYNEQFF
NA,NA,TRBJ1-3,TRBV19,TGTGCCAGTACCAGAAGGGATTCTGGAAACACCATATATTTT,CASTRRDSGNTIYF
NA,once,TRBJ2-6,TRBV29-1,TGCAGCGTTGGGCCTAACTCTGGGGCCAACGTCCTGACTTTC,CSVGPNSGANVLTF
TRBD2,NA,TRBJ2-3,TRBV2,TGTGCCAGCAGACGGGAGCGGGAGGGCACAGATACGCAGTATTTT,CASRREREGTDTQYF
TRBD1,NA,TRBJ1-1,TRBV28,TGTGCCAGCAGTTTAGCGGACAGGGGGGAAGCTTTCTTT,CASSLADRGEAFF
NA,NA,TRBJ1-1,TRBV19,TGTGCCACTACCCCCCGGGCGATGCGGAACACTGAAGCTTTCTTT,CATTPRAMRNTEAFF
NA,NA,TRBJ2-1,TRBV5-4,TGTGCCAGCAGCTTGTCTGCTGAGCAGTTCTTC,CASSLSAEQFF
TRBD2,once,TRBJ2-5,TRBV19,TGTGCCAGTAGTCTCCCGGGACTAGCCGGGGAGACCCAGTACTTC,CASSLPGLAGETQYF
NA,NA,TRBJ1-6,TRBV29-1,TGCAGCGTTCAAGAGGGGGAATCACCCCTCCACTTT,CSVQEGESPLHF
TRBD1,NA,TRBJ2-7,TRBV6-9,TGTGCCAGCAGCCGTGGGACAGTAAGCGAGCAGTACTTC,CASSRGTVSEQYF
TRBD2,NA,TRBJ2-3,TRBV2,TGTGCCAGCAGTGGAATCAGCGGGGGTGAAACAGATACGCAGTATTTT,CASSGISGGETDTQYF
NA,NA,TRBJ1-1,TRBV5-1,TGCGCCAGCAGCTTGAAGGTGGCACAGAACACTGAAGCTTTCTTT,CASSLKVAQNTEAFF
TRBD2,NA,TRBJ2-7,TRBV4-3,TGCGCCAGCAGCCAAGAAGCTAGCGGGCTCTCCTACGAGCAGTACTTC,CASSQEASGLSYEQYF